These T cell receptor beta chains were read from a single sample in a study of chemoradiotherapy in HPV16-positive cancers. Generated by immunoSEQ multiplex PCR, the TCRdb table keeps only in-frame clones and is missing some. Of a few thousand clones listed, more than 70% are singletons. Sampling took place from a patient who underwent chemoradiotherapy. These receptors all stem from a human donor with HPV-associated anogenital cancer. Each CDR3 is given without its conserved first and last residue. Rows may omit the clone size; those that give it use once, few, many or a size class.

abundance	j_gene	v_gene	CDR3aa
.	TRBJ1-3	TRBV7-2	ASSLSSGNTIY
medium-sized	TRBJ2-1	TRBV13	ASSLGSGSWDEQF
.	TRBJ1-5	TRBV6-1	ASSEEGIGRNQPQH
.	TRBJ2-4	TRBV4-1	ASSQGSLRKAALAKNIQY
.	TRBJ2-7	TRBV7-2	ASSKQTGVRDEQY
.	TRBJ2-3	TRBV12-2	ASRSPGLASTDTQY
few	TRBJ1-2	TRBV7-9	ASSLRSYGYT
.	TRBJ2-3	TRBV7-9	ASTLVPSPTDTQY
.	TRBJ1-3	TRBV7-2	ASSSTGVFGNTIY
.	TRBJ1-2	TRBV29-1	SVGSTDQEGGYT
.	TRBJ2-1	TRBV5-1	ASSLPGGGSYNEQF
few	TRBJ1-2	TRBV2	ASSGDRAYGYT
.	TRBJ1-2	TRBV19	ASSIGDLAAYYGYT